The clone carrying this T cell receptor (beta chain) came up a few times. The antigen remains unidentified. This record comes from a study of T cells after yellow fever vaccination. For the study at large: When fractions had low cell numbers, they were prepared with SMART-Seq v4 Ultra Low Input.

Germline assignment: CDR1 LGHNA and CDR2 YNFKEQ. The CDR3 totals 14 residues. The V gene lost 6 bases and the J gene lost 11 bases, with 20 bases spanning the gap. The study, taken as a whole, reports: Peaking faster, on day 5 versus 15, the secondary response was nonetheless weaker. Subsequent booster samples again held most clones from primary vaccination (96% CD4, 85% to 90% CD8).

TCRdb analysed the 5' RACE reads with MiXCR anew, one entry per CDR3 protein. The sample has a few hundred thousand distinct CDR3 sequences, 5.5% to 8.5% seen once. The sequencing here drew on CD4+ T cells sorted from PBMCs, taken on the day of the yellow fever booster vaccination. The receptor was derived from a man aged 25 to 40 who received the YFV17D yellow fever vaccine. The chain recombines TRBV4-2 with TRBJ2-1; D gene uncertain. CDR3 DNA: TGTGCCAGCAGACATCCAGACCGCAATAAGAAGCAGTTCTTC. Translation gives CASRHPDRNKKQFF.